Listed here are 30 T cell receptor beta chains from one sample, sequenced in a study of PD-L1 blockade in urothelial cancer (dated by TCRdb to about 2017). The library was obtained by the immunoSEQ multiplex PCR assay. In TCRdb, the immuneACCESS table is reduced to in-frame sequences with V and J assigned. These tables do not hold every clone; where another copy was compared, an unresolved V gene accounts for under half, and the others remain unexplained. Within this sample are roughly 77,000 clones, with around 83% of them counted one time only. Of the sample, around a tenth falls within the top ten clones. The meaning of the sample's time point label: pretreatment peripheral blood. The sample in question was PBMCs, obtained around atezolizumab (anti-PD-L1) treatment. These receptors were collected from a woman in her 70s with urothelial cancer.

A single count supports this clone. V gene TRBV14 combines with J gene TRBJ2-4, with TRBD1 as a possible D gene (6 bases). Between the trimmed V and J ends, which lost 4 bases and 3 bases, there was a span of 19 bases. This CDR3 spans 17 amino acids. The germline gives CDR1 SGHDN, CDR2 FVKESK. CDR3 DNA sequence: TGTGCCAGCAGCCGAGGTGTTAACAGGGATGGCAAAAACATTCAGTACTTC. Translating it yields CASSRGVNRDGKNIQYF.

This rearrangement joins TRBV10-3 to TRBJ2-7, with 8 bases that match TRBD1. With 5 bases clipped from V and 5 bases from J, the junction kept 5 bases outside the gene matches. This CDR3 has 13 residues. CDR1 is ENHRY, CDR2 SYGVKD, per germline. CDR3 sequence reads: CAISRQGTHEQYF. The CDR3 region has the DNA TGTGCCATCAGTCGACAGGGGACCCACGAGCAGTACTTC.

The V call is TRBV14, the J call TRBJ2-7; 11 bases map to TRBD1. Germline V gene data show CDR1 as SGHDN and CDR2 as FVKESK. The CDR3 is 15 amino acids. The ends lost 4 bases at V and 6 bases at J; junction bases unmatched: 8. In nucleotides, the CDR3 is TGTGCCAGCAGCCTGGGGACAGGGGGAACGTTCGAGCAGTACTTC. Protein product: CASSLGTGGTFEQYF.

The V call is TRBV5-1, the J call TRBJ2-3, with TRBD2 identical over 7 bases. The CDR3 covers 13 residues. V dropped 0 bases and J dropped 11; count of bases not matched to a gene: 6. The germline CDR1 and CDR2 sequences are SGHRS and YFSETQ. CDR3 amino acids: CASSLGLAERQYF. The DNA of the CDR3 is TGCGCCAGCAGCTTGGGACTAGCCGAAAGGCAGTATTTT.

CDR3: CSVDRLAEYNEQFF. In nucleotides, the CDR3 is TGCAGCGTTGATCGGCTAGCGGAATACAATGAGCAGTTCTTC. The chain employs TRBV29-1 and TRBJ2-1, with 7 bases identical to TRBD2. Per the germline V gene, CDR1 is SQVTM and CDR2 is ANQGSEA. The CDR3 length is 14 residues. J gave up 4 bases and V 3 bases, and 6 bases lay outside the gene matches.

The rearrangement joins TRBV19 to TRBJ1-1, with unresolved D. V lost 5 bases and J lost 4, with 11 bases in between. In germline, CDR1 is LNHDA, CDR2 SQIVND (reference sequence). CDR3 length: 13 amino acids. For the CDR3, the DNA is TGTGCCAGTAGTGTGACGGGAAGCACTGAAGCTTTCTTT. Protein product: CASSVTGSTEAFF.

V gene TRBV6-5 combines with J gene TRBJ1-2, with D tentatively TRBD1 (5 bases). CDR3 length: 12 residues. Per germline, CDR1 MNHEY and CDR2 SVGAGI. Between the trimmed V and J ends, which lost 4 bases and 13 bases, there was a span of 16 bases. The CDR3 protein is CASSSFGRGCTF. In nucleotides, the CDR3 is TGTGCCAGCAGTTCATTTGGACGGGGGTGCACCTTC.

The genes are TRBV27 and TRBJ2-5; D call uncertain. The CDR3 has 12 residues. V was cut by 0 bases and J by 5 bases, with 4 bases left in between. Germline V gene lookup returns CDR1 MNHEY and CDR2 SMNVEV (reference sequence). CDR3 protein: CASSLSGETQYF. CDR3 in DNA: TGTGCCAGCAGTTTATCCGGGGAGACCCAGTACTTC.

This CDR3 reads CASSLDGGTDGYTF. In DNA form, the CDR3 reads TGTGCCAGCAGCTTAGACGGGGGAACCGATGGCTACACCTTC. The chain couples TRBV7-8 to TRBJ1-2; D perhaps matches TRBD1 (5 bases). CDR3 length: 14 amino acids. CDR1 and CDR2 from the germline V gene are SGHVS and FQNEAQ. The V gene lost 1 base and the J gene lost 6 bases, with 12 bases spanning the gap.

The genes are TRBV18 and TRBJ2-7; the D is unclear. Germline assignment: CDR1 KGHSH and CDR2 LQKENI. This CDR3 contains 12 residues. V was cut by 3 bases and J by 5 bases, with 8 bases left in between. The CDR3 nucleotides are TGTGCCAGCTCACCCCCAACTGACGAGCAGTACTTC. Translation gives CASSPPTDEQYF. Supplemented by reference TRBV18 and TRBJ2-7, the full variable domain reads NAGVMQNPRHLVRRRGQEARLRCSPMKGHSHVYWYRQLPEEGLKFMVYLQKENIIDESGMPKERFSAEFPKEGPSILRIQQVVRGDSAAYFCASSPPTDEQYFGPGTRLTVT.

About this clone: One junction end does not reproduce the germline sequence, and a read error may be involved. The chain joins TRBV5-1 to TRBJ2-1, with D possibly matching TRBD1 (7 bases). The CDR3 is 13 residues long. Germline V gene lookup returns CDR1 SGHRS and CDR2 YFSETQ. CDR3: CASRLEGAGEQFF. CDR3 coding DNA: TGCGCCAGCAGATTGGAGGGGGCGGGTGAGCAGTTCTTC.

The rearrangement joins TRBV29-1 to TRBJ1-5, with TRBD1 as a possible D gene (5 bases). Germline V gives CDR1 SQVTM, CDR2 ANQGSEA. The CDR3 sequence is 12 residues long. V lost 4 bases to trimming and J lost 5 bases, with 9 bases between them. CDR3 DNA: TGCAGCGTTGGACAGATGGATCAGCCCCAGCATTTT. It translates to CSVGQMDQPQHF.

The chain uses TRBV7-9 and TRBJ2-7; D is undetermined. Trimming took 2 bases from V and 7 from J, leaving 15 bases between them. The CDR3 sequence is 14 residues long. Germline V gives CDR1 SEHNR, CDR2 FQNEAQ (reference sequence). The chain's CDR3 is CASSLSLRSREQYF. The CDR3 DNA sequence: TGTGCCAGCAGCTTAAGTTTGAGATCGAGGGAGCAGTACTTC.

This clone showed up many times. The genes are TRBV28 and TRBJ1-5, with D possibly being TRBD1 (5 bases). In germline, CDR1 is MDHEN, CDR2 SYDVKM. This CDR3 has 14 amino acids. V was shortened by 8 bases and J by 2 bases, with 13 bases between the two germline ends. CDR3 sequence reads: CASSTVVGNQPQHF. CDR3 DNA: TGTGCCAGCTCGACAGTAGTTGGCAATCAGCCCCAGCATTTT.

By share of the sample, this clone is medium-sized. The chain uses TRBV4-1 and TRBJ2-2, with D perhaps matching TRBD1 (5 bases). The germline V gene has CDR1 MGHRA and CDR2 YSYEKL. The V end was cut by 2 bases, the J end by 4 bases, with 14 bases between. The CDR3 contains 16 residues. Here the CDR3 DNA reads TGCGCCAGCAGCCAACCGGGCAGGGCGGCCACCGGGGAGCTGTTTTTT. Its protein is CASSQPGRAATGELFF.

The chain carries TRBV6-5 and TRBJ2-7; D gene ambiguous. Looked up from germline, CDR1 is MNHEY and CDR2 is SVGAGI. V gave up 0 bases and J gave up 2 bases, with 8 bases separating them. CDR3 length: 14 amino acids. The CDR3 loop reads CASSYSRGTYEQYF. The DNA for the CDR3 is TGTGCCAGCAGTTACTCCCGAGGCACCTACGAGCAGTACTTC.

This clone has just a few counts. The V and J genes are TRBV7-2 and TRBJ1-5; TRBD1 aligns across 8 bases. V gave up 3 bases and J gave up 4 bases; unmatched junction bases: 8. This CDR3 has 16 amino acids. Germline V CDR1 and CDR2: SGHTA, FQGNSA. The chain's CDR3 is CASSFAHDRGNQPQHF. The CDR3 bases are TGTGCCAGCAGCTTCGCACACGACAGGGGAAATCAGCCCCAGCATTTT.

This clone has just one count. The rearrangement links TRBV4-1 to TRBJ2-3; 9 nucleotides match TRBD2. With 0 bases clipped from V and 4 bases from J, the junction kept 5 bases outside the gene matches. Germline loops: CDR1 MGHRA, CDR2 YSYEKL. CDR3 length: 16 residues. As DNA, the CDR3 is TGCGCCAGCAGCCAAGATCCAGCGGGAGGACCAGATACGCAGTATTTT. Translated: CASSQDPAGGPDTQYF.

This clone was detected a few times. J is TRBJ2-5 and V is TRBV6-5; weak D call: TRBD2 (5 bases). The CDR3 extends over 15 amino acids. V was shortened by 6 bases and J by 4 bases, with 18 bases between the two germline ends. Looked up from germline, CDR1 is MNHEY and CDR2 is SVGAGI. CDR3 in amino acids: CASRLGGRVGETQYF. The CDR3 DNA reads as TGTGCCAGCAGACTCGGAGGAAGGGTGGGAGAGACCCAGTACTTC.

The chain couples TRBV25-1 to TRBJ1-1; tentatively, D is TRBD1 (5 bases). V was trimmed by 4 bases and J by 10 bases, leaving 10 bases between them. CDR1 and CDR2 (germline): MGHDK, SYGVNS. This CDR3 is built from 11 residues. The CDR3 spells CASSVDRVAFF. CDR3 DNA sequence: TGTGCCAGCAGTGTCGACAGAGTAGCTTTCTTT.

DNA for the CDR3: TGTGCCAGCAGCTTTGGACAGGGAGGGATGTGGAATGAGCAGTTCTTC. It specifies CASSFGQGGMWNEQFF. The rearrangement uses TRBV11-2 and TRBJ2-1; maybe TRBD1 (8 bases). V was trimmed by 3 bases and J by 7 bases, leaving 19 bases between them. Germline CDR1 and CDR2: SGHAT and FQNNGV. The CDR3 loop spans 16 amino acids.

CDR3 in amino acids: CASSPRTSRNTGELFF. The CDR3, as DNA: TGCGCCAGCAGCCCGAGGACTAGCAGGAACACCGGGGAGCTGTTTTTT. J is TRBJ2-2 and V is TRBV5-1; 8 bases are shared with TRBD2. V shed 4 bases and J 1 base; nucleotides not matched to a gene: 6. CDR1 and CDR2 from the germline V gene are SGHRS and YFSETQ. The CDR3 has 16 residues.

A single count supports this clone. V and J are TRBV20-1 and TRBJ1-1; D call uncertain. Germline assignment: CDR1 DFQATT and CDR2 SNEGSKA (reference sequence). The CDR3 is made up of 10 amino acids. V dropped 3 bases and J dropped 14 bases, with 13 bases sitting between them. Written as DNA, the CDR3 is TGCAGTGCTAGTCACAGCACTCTATTCTTT. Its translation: CSASHSTLFF.

The chain's CDR3 is CASSVAQLAAGDEQFF. CDR3 DNA sequence: TGTGCCAGCAGCGTAGCGCAACTAGCGGCTGGGGATGAGCAGTTCTTC. This chain connects TRBV9 to TRBJ2-1; 8 positions agree with TRBD2. CDR1 is SGDLS and CDR2 is YYNGEE in the germline V gene. The CDR3 has 16 residues. J gave up 8 bases and V 0 bases, and 10 bases lay outside the gene matches. The variable domain in full, completed from reference TRBV9 and TRBJ2-1, reads DSGVTQTPKHLITATGQRVTLRCSPRSGDLSVYWYQQSLDQGLQFLIQYYNGEERAKGNILERFSAQQFPDLHSELNLSSLELGDSALYFCASSVAQLAAGDEQFFGPGTRLTVL.

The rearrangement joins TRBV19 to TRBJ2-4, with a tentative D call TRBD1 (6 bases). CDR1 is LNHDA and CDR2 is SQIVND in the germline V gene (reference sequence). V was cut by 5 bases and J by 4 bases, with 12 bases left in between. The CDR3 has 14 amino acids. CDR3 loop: CASSHPDRKNIQYF. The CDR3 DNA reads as TGTGCCAGTAGTCACCCGGACAGAAAAAACATTCAGTACTTC.

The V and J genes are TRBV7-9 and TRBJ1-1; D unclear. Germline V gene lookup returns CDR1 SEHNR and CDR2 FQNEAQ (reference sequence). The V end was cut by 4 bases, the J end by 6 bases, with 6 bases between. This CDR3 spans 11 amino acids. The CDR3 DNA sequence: TGTGCCAGCAGCTCCGGGGCTGAAGCTTTCTTT. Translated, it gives CASSSGAEAFF.

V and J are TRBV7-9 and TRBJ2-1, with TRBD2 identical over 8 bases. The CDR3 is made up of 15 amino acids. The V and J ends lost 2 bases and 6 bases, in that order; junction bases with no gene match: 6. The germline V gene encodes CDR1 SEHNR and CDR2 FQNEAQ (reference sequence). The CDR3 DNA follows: TGTGCCAGCAGCTTACTAGCGGGCCCTCTCAATGAGCAGTTCTTC. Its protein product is CASSLLAGPLNEQFF.

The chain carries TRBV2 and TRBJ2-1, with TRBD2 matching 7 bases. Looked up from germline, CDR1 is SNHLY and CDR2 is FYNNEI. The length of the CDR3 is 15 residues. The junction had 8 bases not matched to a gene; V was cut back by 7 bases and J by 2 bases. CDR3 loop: CASKGTGGTYNEQFF. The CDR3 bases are TGTGCCAGCAAAGGGACGGGGGGTACCTACAATGAGCAGTTCTTC.

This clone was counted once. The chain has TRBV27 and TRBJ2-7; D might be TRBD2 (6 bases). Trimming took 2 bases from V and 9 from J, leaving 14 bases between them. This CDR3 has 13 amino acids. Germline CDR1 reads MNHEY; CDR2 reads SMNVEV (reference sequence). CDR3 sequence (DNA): TGTGCCAGCAGTTTAAAACAGCCCGGGAGGCAGTACTTC. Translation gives CASSLKQPGRQYF.

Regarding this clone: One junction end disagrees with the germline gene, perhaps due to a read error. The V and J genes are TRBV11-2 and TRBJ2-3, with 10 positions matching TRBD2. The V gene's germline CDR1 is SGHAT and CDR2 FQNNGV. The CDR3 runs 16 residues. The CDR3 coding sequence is TGTGCCAGCGGTCGAAGGGAGCGGGGGGGCACGGATACGCAGTATTTT. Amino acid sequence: CASGRRERGGTDTQYF.